This TCR beta chain comes out of a study of beta chain features in type 1 diabetes. The CDR3 contains 16 residues. Germline V gives CDR1 MNHEY, CDR2 SMNVEV (reference sequence). J was trimmed by 5 bases and V by 3 bases; bases with no gene match: 12. Isolated RNA was reverse transcribed in full, so expressed TCRB transcripts were sequenced. Assay: immunoSEQ multiplex PCR; the TCRdb copy retains only in-frame clones and omits some. The table records 900,000 or so clones, 17% of them present only once. J is TRBJ2-7 and V is TRBV27, with TRBD1 matching over 8 bases. The sequence came from a woman between 18 and 30 years old in good health. Specimen: naive CD4+ T cells from blood. The CDR3 reads CASSFISGGGGNEQYF. The CDR3 coding sequence is TGTGCCAGCAGTTTTATTTCAGGGGGCGGAGGAAACGAGCAGTACTTC.